The entry below gives a single T cell receptor (beta chain) sequence along with its context. These data are taken from a study of blood T cells in healthy people across ages. Primed by a sample-barcoded 5' primer and a J-beta primer mix, a second PCR proceeded for about 7 to 11 cycles. TCRdb re-derived calls from the 5' RACE reads in MiXCR, one entry per CDR3 protein. This table has about a million distinct CDR3 sequences, roughly 50% appearing once. The CDR3 spans 12 residues. Per the germline V gene, CDR1 is SNHLY and CDR2 is FYNNEI. The V end was cut by 6 bases, the J end by 7 bases, with 13 bases between.

The rearrangement links TRBV2 to TRBJ2-7, with D possibly being TRBD2 (5 bases). The sequencing input was blood. The sequence derives from a young man in good health. CDR3 DNA sequence: TGTGCCAGCAGGGAGGACGTTTGGGAGCAGTACTTC. Translation gives CASREDVWEQYF. The whole variable domain, remainder taken from reference TRBV2 and TRBJ2-7, is EPEVTQTPSHQVTQMGQEVILRCVPISNHLYFYWYRQILGQKVEFLVSFYNNEISEKSEIFDDQFSVERPDGSNFTLKIRSTKLEDSAMYFCASREDVWEQYFGPGTRLTVT.